The sequence of this TCR beta chain was determined in a study of T cells in women clearing cervical HPV infection. About the research overall: Controls' single incident HPV16 infection cleared within 12 months without precancer.

Average input was about 1.2 ug genomic DNA for immunoSEQ TCR beta CDR3 amplification. Clones were sequenced by immunoSEQ multiplex PCR, and TCRdb holds only the in-frame ones, with some missing. Its table lists 25,000 to 35,000 clones. Study-wide results and limits: Cases and controls were distinguished at AUC 0.65 to 0.85 by richness and V genes.

Turning to this clone: Its matching antigen is unknown. The read is 3 residues too short to cover the CDR3 end, so that end is filled in from the germline J gene.

Germline V gives CDR1 SGHNT, CDR2 YYREEE (reference sequence). This CDR3 contains 16 residues. V shed 0 bases and J 3 bases; nucleotides not matched to a gene: 4. Source material: blood buffy coat. This sequence originates from a woman aged 18-70 years with a cervical HPV16 infection that either progressed to CIN3+ or cleared (not recorded which). V is TRBV5-4 and J is TRBJ2-7, with 12 bases aligning to TRBD1. The sequenced CDR3 bases are TGTGCCAGCAGCTTGGGGGGACAGGGGGCGTTCTACGAG. Translation gives CASSLGGQGAFYE. The full-length CDR3 reads as CASSLGGQGAFYEQYF. Complete variable domain (other parts from reference TRBV5-4 and TRBJ2-7): ETGVTQSPTHLIKTRGQQVTLRCSSQSGHNTVSWYQQALGQGPQFIFQYYREEENGRGNFPPRFSGLQFPNYSSELNVNALELDDSALYLCASSLGGQGAFYEQYFGPGTRLTVT.